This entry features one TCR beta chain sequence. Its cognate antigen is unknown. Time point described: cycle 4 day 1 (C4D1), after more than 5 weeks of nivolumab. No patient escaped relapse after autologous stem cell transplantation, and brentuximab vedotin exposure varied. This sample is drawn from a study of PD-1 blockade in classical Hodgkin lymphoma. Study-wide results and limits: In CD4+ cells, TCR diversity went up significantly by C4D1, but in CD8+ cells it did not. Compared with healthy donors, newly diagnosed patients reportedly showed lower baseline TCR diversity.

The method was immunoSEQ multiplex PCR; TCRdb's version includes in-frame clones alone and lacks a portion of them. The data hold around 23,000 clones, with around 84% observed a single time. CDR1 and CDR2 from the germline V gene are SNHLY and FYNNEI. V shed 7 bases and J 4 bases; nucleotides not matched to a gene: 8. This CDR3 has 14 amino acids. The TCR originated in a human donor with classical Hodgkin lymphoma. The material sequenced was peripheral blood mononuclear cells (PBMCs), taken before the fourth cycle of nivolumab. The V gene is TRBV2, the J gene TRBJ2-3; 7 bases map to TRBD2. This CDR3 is CASMREIASDTQYF. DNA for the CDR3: TGTGCCAGCATGCGGGAGATCGCCTCAGATACGCAGTATTTT.